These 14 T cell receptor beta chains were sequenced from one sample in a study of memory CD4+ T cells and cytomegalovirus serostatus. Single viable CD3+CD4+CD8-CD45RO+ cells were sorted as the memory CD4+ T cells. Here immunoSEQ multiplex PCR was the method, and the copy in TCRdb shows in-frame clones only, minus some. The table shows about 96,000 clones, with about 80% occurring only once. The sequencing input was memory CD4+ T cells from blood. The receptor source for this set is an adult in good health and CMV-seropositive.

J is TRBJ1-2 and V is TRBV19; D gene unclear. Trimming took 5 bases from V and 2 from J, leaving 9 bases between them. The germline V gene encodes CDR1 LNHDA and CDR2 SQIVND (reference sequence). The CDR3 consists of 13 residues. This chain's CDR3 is CASSRATNYGYTF. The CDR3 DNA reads TGTGCCAGTAGTCGGGCGACCAACTATGGCTACACCTTC.

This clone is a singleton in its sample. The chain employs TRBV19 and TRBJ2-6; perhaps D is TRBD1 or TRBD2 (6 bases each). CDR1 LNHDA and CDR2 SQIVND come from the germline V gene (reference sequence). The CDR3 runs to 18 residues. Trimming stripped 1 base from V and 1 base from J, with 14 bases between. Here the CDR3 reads CASSIARGGVSGANVLTF. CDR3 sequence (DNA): TGTGCCAGTAGTATAGCCAGGGGAGGAGTGTCTGGGGCCAACGTCCTGACTTTC.

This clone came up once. CDR3 in amino acids: CASSQGTSVYNEQFF. In DNA form, the CDR3 reads TGTGCCAGCAGCCAAGGGACTAGCGTATACAATGAGCAGTTCTTC. The gene calls are TRBV2 and TRBJ2-1; TRBD2 matches 10 bases. From germline, CDR1 is SNHLY and CDR2 FYNNEI. V lost 6 bases, J lost 4 bases, and 6 bases stayed unmatched. The CDR3 runs 15 residues.

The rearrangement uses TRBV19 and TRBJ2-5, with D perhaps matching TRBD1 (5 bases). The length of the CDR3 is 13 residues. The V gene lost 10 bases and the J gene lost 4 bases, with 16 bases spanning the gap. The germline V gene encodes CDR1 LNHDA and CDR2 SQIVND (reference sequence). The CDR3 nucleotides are TGTGCCACTCCACCGGACACCCTAGAGACCCAGTACTTC. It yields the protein CATPPDTLETQYF.

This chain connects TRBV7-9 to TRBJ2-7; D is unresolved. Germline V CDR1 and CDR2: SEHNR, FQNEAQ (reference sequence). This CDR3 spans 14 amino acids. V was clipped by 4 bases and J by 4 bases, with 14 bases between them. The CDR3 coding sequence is TGTGCCAGCAGCTCTGTGGGCCTTACTTACGAGCAGTACTTC. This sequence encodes CASSSVGLTYEQYF.

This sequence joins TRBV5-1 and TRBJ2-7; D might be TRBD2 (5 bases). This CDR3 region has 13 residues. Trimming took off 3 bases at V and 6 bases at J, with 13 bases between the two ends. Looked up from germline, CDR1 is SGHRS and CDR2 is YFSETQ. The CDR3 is CASSWGSGGEQYF. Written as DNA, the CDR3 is TGCGCCAGCAGCTGGGGTTCAGGAGGCGAGCAGTACTTC.

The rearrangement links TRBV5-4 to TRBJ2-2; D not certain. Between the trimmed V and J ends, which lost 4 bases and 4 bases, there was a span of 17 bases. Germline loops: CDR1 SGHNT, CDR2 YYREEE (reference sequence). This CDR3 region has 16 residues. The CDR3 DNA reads TGTGCCAGCAGCCCCGGAGCTGGGAAGGTCACCGGGGAGCTGTTTTTT. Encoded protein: CASSPGAGKVTGELFF.

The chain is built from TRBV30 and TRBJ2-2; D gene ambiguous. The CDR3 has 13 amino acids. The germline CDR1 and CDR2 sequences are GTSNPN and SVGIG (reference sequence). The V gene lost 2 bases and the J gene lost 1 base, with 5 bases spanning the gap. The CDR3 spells CAWSLLNTGELFF. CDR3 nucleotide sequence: TGTGCCTGGAGTTTGCTGAACACCGGGGAGCTGTTTTTT.

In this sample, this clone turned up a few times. The chain's CDR3 is CASSIALAGSSGANVLTF. The CDR3 coding sequence is TGTGCCAGTAGTATAGCTCTAGCGGGAAGCTCTGGGGCCAACGTCCTGACTTTC. The rearrangement joins TRBV19 to TRBJ2-6; 9 bases fit TRBD2. This CDR3 comprises 18 residues. V dropped 1 base and J dropped 0; count of bases not matched to a gene: 4. The germline V gene encodes CDR1 LNHDA and CDR2 SQIVND (reference sequence).

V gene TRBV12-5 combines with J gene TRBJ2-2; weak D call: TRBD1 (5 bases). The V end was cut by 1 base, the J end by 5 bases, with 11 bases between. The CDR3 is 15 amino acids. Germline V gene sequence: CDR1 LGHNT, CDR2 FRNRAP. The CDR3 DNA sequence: TGTGCTAGTGGTTTGGGGCAGGGAAAGACCGGGGAGCTGTTTTTT. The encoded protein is CASGLGQGKTGELFF.

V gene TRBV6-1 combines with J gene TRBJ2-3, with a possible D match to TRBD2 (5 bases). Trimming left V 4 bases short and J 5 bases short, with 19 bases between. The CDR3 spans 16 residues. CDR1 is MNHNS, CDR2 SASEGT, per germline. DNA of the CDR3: TGTGCCAGCAGTGGAGCTCGACCCCTCCGGGGAGATACGCAGTATTTT. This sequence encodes CASSGARPLRGDTQYF.

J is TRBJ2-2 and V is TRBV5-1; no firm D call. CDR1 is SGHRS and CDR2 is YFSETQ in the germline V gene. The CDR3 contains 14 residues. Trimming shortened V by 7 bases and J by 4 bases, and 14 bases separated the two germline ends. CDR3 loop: CASCEGSGTGELFF. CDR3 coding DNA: TGCGCCAGCTGCGAAGGGTCGGGCACCGGGGAGCTGTTTTTT.

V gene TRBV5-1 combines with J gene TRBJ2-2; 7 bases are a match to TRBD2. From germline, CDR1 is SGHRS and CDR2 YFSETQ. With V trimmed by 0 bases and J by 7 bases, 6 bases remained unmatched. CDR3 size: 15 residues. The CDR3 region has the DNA TGCGCCAGCAGCTTGGGGACTAGTGGGAACGGGGAGCTGTTTTTT. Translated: CASSLGTSGNGELFF.

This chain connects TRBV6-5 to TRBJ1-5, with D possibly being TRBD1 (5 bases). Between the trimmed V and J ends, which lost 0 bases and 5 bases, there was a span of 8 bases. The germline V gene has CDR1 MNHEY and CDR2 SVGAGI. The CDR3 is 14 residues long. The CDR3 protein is CASSYSGVHQPQHF. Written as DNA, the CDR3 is TGTGCCAGCAGTTACTCGGGGGTGCATCAGCCCCAGCATTTT.